This T cell receptor beta chain came from a study of blood T cells in healthy people across ages. The length of the CDR3 is 13 residues. Per the germline V gene, CDR1 is SGHTA and CDR2 is FQGNSA. Each donor supplied about 9.6 milliliters of peripheral blood. This clonotype was counted at least ten times. Relative to the germline gene, one junction end is altered; a read error may explain this. PCR was performed a second time for roughly 7 to 12 cycles using a sample-barcoded 5' primer and a J-beta primer mix. TCRdb recomputed calls from the 5' RACE reads with MiXCR, one row per CDR3 protein. The repertoire holds approximately 490,000 distinct CDR3 sequences, with around 24% as singletons. The same sample was also used in a study of T cells of mothers and their children. That publication notes: Related and unrelated pairs show similar shaping of TCR recombination output by thymic selection. Persistent microchimeric T cell clones were sought, and none were detected.

This chain joins TRBV7-2 and TRBJ2-7, with D unresolved. This clonotype was obtained from a boy aged 5 to 17 in good health. The sample was blood. The CDR3 protein is CASSLGTDLSVDF. The CDR3 DNA follows: TGTGCCAGCAGCTTAGGAACAGACCTTTCGGTGGACTTC.